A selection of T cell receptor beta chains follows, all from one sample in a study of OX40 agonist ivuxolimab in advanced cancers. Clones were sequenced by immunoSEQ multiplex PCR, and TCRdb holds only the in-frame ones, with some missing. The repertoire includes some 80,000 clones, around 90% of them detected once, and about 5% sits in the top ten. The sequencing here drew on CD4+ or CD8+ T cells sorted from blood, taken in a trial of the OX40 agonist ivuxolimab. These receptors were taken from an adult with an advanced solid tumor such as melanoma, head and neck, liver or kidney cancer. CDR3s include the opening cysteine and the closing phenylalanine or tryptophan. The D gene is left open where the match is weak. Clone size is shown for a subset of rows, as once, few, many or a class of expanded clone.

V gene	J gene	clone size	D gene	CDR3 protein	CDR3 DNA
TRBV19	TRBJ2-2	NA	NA	CASSILTDTGELFF	TGTGCCAGTAGTATATTAACGGACACCGGGGAGCTGTTTTTT
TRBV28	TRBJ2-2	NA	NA	CASSLASGELFF	TGTGCCAGCAGTTTAGCGTCCGGGGAGCTGTTTTTT
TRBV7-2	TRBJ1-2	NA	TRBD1	CASSLLGTDYVYTF	TGTGCCAGCAGCTTACTCGGGACAGATTATGTCTACACCTTC
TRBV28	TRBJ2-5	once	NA	CASHAAGGETQYF	TGTGCCAGCCACGCAGCAGGGGGGGAGACCCAGTACTTC
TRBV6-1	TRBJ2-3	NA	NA	CASSATLQSATQYF	TGTGCCAGCAGTGCCACCCTACAGTCGGCTACGCAGTATTTT
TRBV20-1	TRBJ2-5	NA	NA	CSPGQQETQYF	TGCAGTCCCGGACAGCAAGAGACCCAGTACTTC
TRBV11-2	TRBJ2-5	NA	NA	CASSLGQPGETQYF	TGTGCCAGCAGCTTAGGACAGCCGGGGGAGACCCAGTACTTC
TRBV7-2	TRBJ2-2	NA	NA	CASSRGGYVNTGELFF	TGTGCCAGCAGCCGCGGGGGCTACGTGAACACCGGGGAGCTGTTTTTT
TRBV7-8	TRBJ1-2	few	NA	CASSPDRAYGYTF	TGTGCCAGCAGCCCCGACAGAGCCTATGGCTACACCTTC
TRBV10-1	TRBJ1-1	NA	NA	CASSGQMNTEAFF	TGCGCCAGCAGCGGACAGATGAACACTGAAGCTTTCTTT
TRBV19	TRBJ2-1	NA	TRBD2	CASRTSGRNEQFF	TGTGCCAGTAGGACTAGCGGGAGAAATGAGCAGTTCTTC
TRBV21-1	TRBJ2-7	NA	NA	CASSKGNCYEQYF	TGTGCCAGCAGCAAAGGAAACTGCTACGAGCAGTACTTC
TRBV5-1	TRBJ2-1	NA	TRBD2	CASSESGSLINEQFF	TGCGCCAGCAGCGAAAGCGGGAGTCTGATCAATGAGCAGTTCTTC
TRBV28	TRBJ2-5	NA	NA	CASSSYTARKLWETQYF	TGTGCCAGCAGTTCTTACACGGCTAGGAAGTTGTGGGAGACCCAGTACTTC
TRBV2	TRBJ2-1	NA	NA	CASIQESARNEQFF	TGTGCCAGCATACAGGAATCCGCGAGAAATGAGCAGTTCTTC
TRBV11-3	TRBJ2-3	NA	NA	CASSLGDTDTQYF	TGTGCCAGCAGCTTAGGAGACACAGATACGCAGTATTTT
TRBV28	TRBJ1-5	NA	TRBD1	CASSLRQGVVGQPQHF	TGTGCCAGCAGCCTTAGACAGGGAGTCGTCGGTCAGCCCCAGCATTTT
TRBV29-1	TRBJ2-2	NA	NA	CSGPGQNTGELFF	TGCAGCGGGCCGGGTCAGAACACCGGGGAGCTGTTTTTT
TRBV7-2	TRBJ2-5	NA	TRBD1	CASSRGRETQYF	TGTGCCAGCAGCAGGGGGCGGGAGACCCAGTACTTC
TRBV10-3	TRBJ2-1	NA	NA	CAISDSDRGEQFF	TGTGCCATCAGTGATTCGGACCGTGGTGAGCAGTTCTTC
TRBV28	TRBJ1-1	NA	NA	CASSPGGGRAEAFF	TGTGCCAGCAGCCCTGGGGGGGGCCGGGCTGAAGCTTTCTTT
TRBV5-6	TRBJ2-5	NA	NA	CASSLAETQYF	TGTGCCAGCAGCTTGGCAGAGACCCAGTACTTC
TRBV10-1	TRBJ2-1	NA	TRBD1	CASSDQGQGSPNEQFF	TGCGCCAGCAGCGACCAGGGACAGGGGAGCCCTAATGAGCAGTTCTTC
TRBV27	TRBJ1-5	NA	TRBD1	CASSGMSGQGLNQPQHF	TGTGCCAGCAGTGGGATGTCGGGACAGGGTTTAAATCAGCCCCAGCATTTT
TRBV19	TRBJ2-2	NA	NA	CASSIYRNTGELFF	TGTGCCAGTAGTATTTATCGGAACACCGGGGAGCTGTTTTTT
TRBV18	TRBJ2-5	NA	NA	CASSGTQQETQYF	TGTGCCAGCTCAGGGACACAGCAAGAGACCCAGTACTTC
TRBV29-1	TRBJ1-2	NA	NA	CSAKPTGAPGYTF	TGCAGCGCCAAACCGACGGGAGCTCCAGGCTACACCTTC
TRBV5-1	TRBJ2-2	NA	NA	CASSLEGRTGELFF	TGCGCCAGCAGCTTGGAGGGGCGCACCGGGGAGCTGTTTTTT
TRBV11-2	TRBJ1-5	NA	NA	CASSFIGRYQESQHF	TGTGCCAGCAGCTTTATTGGACGATATCAAGAGTCCCAGCATTTT
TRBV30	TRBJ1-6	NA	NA	CAWSGELGSPLHF	TGTGCCTGGAGTGGGGAGTTGGGATCACCCCTCCACTTT
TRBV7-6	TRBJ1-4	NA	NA	CASSLVGASNEKLFF	TGTGCCAGCAGCTTGGTGGGAGCCTCAAATGAAAAACTGTTTTTT
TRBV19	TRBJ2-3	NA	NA	CASSSQGTTDTQYF	TGTGCCAGTAGTTCACAGGGAACCACAGATACGCAGTATTTT
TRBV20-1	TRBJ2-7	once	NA	CSASWAEKMYF	TGCAGTGCTAGTTGGGCAGAGAAGATGTACTTC
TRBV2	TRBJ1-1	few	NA	CASSAELNTEAFF	TGTGCCAGCAGTGCAGAGTTGAACACTGAAGCTTTCTTT
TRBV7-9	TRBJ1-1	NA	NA	CASSLNAATEAFF	TGTGCCAGCAGCTTAAATGCCGCTACTGAAGCTTTCTTT
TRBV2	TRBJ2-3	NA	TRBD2	CASRESSGRDTQYF	TGTGCCAGCAGGGAGTCTAGCGGGAGGGATACGCAGTATTTT
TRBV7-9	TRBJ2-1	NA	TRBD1	CASSLATGVNEQFF	TGTGCCAGCAGCTTAGCAACAGGGGTTAATGAGCAGTTCTTC
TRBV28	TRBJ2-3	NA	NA	CASSPRDTQYF	TGTGCCAGCAGTCCTCGGGATACGCAGTATTTT